The 20 T cell receptor beta chains below all came from one sample that was sequenced in a study of T-cell reconstitution after alpha-beta-depleted transplantation in children. Unique molecular identifiers were used in preparing the TCRbeta library. TCRdb re-analysed the PCR reads in MiXCR, keeping a single row per CDR3 protein. Of several thousand distinct CDR3 sequences in the sample, 30% were seen once. Source: peripheral blood, taken 60 days after TCRalphabeta/CD19-depleted stem cell transplant. The receptors come from a boy under three years old who had a stem cell transplant for SCID, so the T cells may come from the graft donor.

The chain combines TRBV12-3 or TRBV12-4 with TRBJ1-1; TRBD1 aligns across 9 bases. This CDR3 region has 13 residues. The junction had 2 bases not matched to a gene; V was cut back by 5 bases and J by 4 bases. CDR3 nucleotide sequence: TGTGCCAGCAGTGTGGACAGGGGCACTGAAGCTTTCTTT. Translated: CASSVDRGTEAFF.

About this clonotype: One end of the junction is discordant with germline, which a read error may explain. The rearrangement joins TRBV7-7 to TRBJ2-2, with D uncertain. CDR1 and CDR2 (germline): SSHAT, FNYEAQ (reference sequence). The CDR3 is made up of 15 amino acids. CDR3 in amino acids: CASSLVAANTGELFF. CDR3 DNA sequence: TGTGCTAGCAGCTTAGTTGCGGCGAACACCGGGGAGCTGTTTTTT.

This chain links TRBV10-3 with TRBJ2-5; 10 nucleotides match TRBD1. CDR1 and CDR2 (germline): ENHRY, SYGVKD. After removal of 6 bases from V and 5 bases from J, the junction contained 6 bases not matched to a gene. This CDR3 is built from 14 residues. CDR3 nucleotide sequence: TGTGCCATCAGACCGGACAGGGGGGGCGAGACCCAGTACTTC. It encodes CAIRPDRGGETQYF.

This clonotype was seen repeatedly, ten times or more. The chain has TRBV2 and TRBJ1-5; 8 bases align to TRBD1. Per germline, CDR1 SNHLY and CDR2 FYNNEI. V was clipped by 7 bases and J by 4 bases; unmatched bases: 3. The CDR3 runs to 13 residues. The CDR3 bases are TGTGCCAGCACCCGACAGGGGAATCAGCCCCAGCATTTT. Encoded protein: CASTRQGNQPQHF.

This chain links TRBV29-1 with TRBJ2-1; D may be TRBD1 (5 bases). V shed 4 bases and J shed 0 bases, with 10 bases lying between them. Germline CDR1 is SQVTM and CDR2 is ANQGSEA. The CDR3 is 14 residues long. The CDR3 DNA is TGCAGCGTTGCGGACACAGGCTCCTACAATGAGCAGTTCTTC. This gives the protein CSVADTGSYNEQFF.

This clonotype is medium-sized (0.01 to 0.1%) within its sample. The genes are TRBV20-1 and TRBJ1-5; D uncertain. V was cut by 3 bases and J by 5 bases, with 17 bases left in between. Germline CDR1 reads DFQATT; CDR2 reads SNEGSKA (reference sequence). This CDR3 is 15 amino acids long. The DNA for the CDR3 is TGCAGTGCTAGCTTTGGCGGCAACTGGCATCAGCCCCAGCATTTT. This gives the protein CSASFGGNWHQPQHF.

The chain links TRBV5-1 to TRBJ2-5, with D possibly TRBD2 on 7 matching bases. Germline loops: CDR1 SGHRS, CDR2 YFSETQ. The V end lost 0 bases, the J end lost 2 bases, and 11 bases lay between the germline ends. The CDR3 spans 15 residues. The CDR3: CASSLVRGAQETQYF. As DNA, the CDR3 is TGCGCCAGCAGCTTGGTTCGGGGGGCGCAAGAGACCCAGTACTTC.

This chain connects TRBV5-1 to TRBJ2-2; D unclear. This CDR3 is 11 amino acids long. CDR1 and CDR2 from the germline V gene are SGHRS and YFSETQ. Trimming took 5 bases from V and 7 from J, leaving 6 bases between them. Written as DNA, the CDR3 is TGCGCCAGCAGGAGTGGCGGGGAGCTGTTTTTT. Its protein is CASRSGGELFF.

The CDR3: CASTLGLAGPTDTQYF. The CDR3 nucleotides are TGTGCCAGCACCCTCGGACTAGCGGGCCCCACAGATACGCAGTATTTT. V is TRBV12-3 or TRBV12-4 and J is TRBJ2-3; TRBD2 agrees at 11 bases. This CDR3 has 16 amino acids. V gave up 7 bases and J gave up 2 bases; unmatched junction bases: 8.

This clonotype is judged medium-sized. The chain links TRBV5-1 to TRBJ1-6; 9 positions match TRBD1. The V gene end was trimmed by 2 bases and the J gene end by 7 bases; junction bases not matched to a gene: 4. The CDR3 covers 15 residues. Germline-derived CDR1 and CDR2 are SGHRS and YFSETQ. The CDR3, as DNA: TGCGCCAGCAGCTTTCTCGGACAGGGGAATTCACCCCTCCACTTT. It specifies CASSFLGQGNSPLHF.

Note on this clonotype: Germline is not matched at one junction end, which may reflect a read error. V is TRBV28 and J is TRBJ2-1; D is possibly TRBD1 (6 bases). The CDR3 is 17 amino acids. The V gene's germline CDR1 is MDHEN and CDR2 SYDVKM. The chain's CDR3 is CATSFRQAFSSYNEQFF. In DNA form, the CDR3 reads TGTGCCACCAGTTTTCGACAGGCCTTTTCCTCCTACAATGAGCAGTTCTTC.

This clonotype was picked up many times. The chain uses TRBV11-2 and TRBJ2-3, with 8 bases matching TRBD1. The CDR3 has 17 residues. Germline CDR1 is SGHAT and CDR2 is FQNNGV. Germline trimming cut 0 bases from V and 2 bases from J; bases unmatched to any gene: 7. The CDR3 spells CASSLDDRGRDTDTQYF. CDR3 DNA sequence: TGTGCCAGCAGCTTAGACGACAGGGGAAGGGACACAGATACGCAGTATTTT.

The V gene is TRBV28, the J gene TRBJ2-3; 10 nucleotides match TRBD2. Germline-derived CDR1 and CDR2 are MDHEN and SYDVKM. V dropped 9 bases and J dropped 7; count of bases not matched to a gene: 7. This CDR3 is built from 13 residues. CDR3 DNA: TGTGCCAGTACAGCGGGAGGGCCATATACGCAGTATTTT. Translated: CASTAGGPYTQYF.

The chain recombines TRBV5-5 with TRBJ1-4, with D perhaps TRBD1 (5 bases). Germline V gives CDR1 SGHKS, CDR2 YYEKEE (reference sequence). V lost 6 bases and J lost 6, with 18 bases in between. The CDR3 extends over 15 amino acids. This chain's CDR3 is CASTPEWGSDEKLFF. CDR3 DNA: TGTGCCAGCACCCCTGAGTGGGGGTCGGATGAAAAACTGTTTTTT.

This clonotype occurred a few times. This chain links TRBV10-3 with TRBJ2-3, with TRBD1 matching over 7 bases. The CDR3 has 19 amino acids. Germline values: CDR1 ENHRY, CDR2 SYGVKD. The ends lost 6 bases at V and 2 bases at J; junction bases unmatched: 20. CDR3 sequence (DNA): TGTGCCATCAGGGGCCCCTCCAGAGGGGGCCAGGGAGACACAGATACGCAGTATTTT. Its protein is CAIRGPSRGGQGDTDTQYF.

V and J are TRBV27 and TRBJ2-3, with D perhaps being TRBD1 or TRBD2 (5 bases each). This CDR3 has 15 residues. Germline CDR1 MNHEY, CDR2 SMNVEV (reference sequence). V was pared by 3 bases and J by 5 bases, with 15 bases between. The CDR3 nucleotides are TGTGCCAGCAGTTTGCAGGGAGTACGAATAGATACGCAGTATTTT. It yields the protein CASSLQGVRIDTQYF.

The V call is TRBV29-1, the J call TRBJ2-1, with 7 bases fitting TRBD2. The CDR3 loop spans 12 amino acids. V trimming: 6 bases; J trimming: 1 base; junction bases outside the gene matches: 0. CDR1 and CDR2 from the germline V gene are SQVTM and ANQGSEA. CDR3 amino acids: CSVAGSYNEQFF. The CDR3 nucleotides are TGCAGCGTAGCGGGATCCTACAATGAGCAGTTCTTC.

The chain couples TRBV5-1 to TRBJ2-1; 11 nucleotides match TRBD2. Trimming removed 1 base from V and 4 bases from J; junction bases left unmatched: 4. Germline CDR1 and CDR2: SGHRS and YFSETQ. The CDR3 runs 16 residues. The CDR3 region has the DNA TGCGCCAGCAGCTTGCTAGCGGGAGGCGGGTACAATGAGCAGTTCTTC. Amino acid sequence: CASSLLAGGGYNEQFF.

Relative to its sample, this clonotype is medium-sized. V and J are TRBV4-1 and TRBJ1-2, with TRBD1 as a possible D gene (6 bases). Germline V gene lookup returns CDR1 MGHRA and CDR2 YSYEKL. V gave up 3 bases and J gave up 4 bases, with 9 bases separating them. CDR3 length: 13 amino acids. In DNA form, the CDR3 reads TGCGCCAGCAGCCACAGGGGATTCTATGGCTACACCTTC. This gives the protein CASSHRGFYGYTF.

The chain couples TRBV12-3 or TRBV12-4 to TRBJ2-3, with 9 bases aligning to TRBD2. The CDR3 is made up of 15 amino acids. The J segment lost 7 bases and the V segment lost 10 bases, leaving 15 bases of the junction unmatched. The CDR3 nucleotides read TGTGCCACCCGAGTGCCTAGCGGGAATTTACATACGCAGTATTTT. Translating gives CATRVPSGNLHTQYF.